The sequence of this TCR beta chain was determined in a study of blood T cell repertoires in COVID-19. At the level of the study: The study drew acute and convalescent COVID-19 samples from the United States, Italy and Spain. PBMCs, B-cell-depleted T cells, or T cells provided the cDNA or gDNA that made up the material.

The length of the CDR3 is 15 residues. This clone was counted only a few times. Per the authors' pipeline: Estimation of nucleated cell counts relied on the amplification of reference gene primers. Libraries were prepared by immunoSEQ multiplex PCR; TCRdb keeps only in-frame clonotypes and omits some of them. Clone size and the V and J calls come from that table; the DNA yielded D and trimming. This table holds 300,000 or so clones, around 88% found once. Sequenced: peripheral blood. This rearrangement joins TRBV21-1 to TRBJ1-2; the table names TRBD1, a call not compared with the DNA. TRBV21-1 is given as a pseudogene. The origin of this receptor is a woman in her forties or fifties with acute or convalescent COVID-19. CDR3 sequence: CASSKGDRGHYGYTF. The CDR3 nucleotides read TGTGCCAGCAGCAAGGGTGACAGGGGCCACTATGGCTACACCTTC.